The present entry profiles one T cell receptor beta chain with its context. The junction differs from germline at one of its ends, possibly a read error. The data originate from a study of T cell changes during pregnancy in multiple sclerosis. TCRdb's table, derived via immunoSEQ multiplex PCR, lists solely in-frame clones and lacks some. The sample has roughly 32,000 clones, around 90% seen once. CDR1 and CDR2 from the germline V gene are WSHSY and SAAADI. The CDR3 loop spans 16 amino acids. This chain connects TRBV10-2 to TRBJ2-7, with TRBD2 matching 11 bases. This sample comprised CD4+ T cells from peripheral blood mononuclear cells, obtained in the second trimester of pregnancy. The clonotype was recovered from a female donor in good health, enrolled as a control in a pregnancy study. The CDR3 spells CASLPPTSGSAYGQYF. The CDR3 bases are TGCGCCAGCCTCCCTCCTACTAGCGGGAGCGCTTACGGGCAGTACTTC.